One sample yielded the 13 T cell receptor beta chains listed below, sequenced in a study of shared clonotypes between healthy human individuals. The repertoire was sequenced with immunoSEQ multiplex PCR; TCRdb's copy has only in-frame clones and lacks some. The sample has about 2.3 million clones, under 95% seen once; the top ten hold 0.37%. Sequencing was done on a sample of naive CD4+ T cells from PBMCs. Subset described: CD45RA+ positively selected. The receptors come from a man younger than 35 in good health. Some clones in this sample may be carry-over from other donors' samples.

The chain is built from TRBV10-3 and TRBJ2-3; D is possibly TRBD2 (6 bases). Trimming removed 6 bases from V and 2 bases from J, with 24 bases in between. The CDR3 runs to 18 residues. Germline V gene data show CDR1 as ENHRY and CDR2 as SYGVKD. The CDR3 nucleotides are TGTGCCATCAGCGGGAGACCCGGGCTCCAGTCGGACACAGATACGCAGTATTTT. Translated, it gives CAISGRPGLQSDTDTQYF.

The gene calls are TRBV7-2 and TRBJ2-3; D ambiguous. Germline CDR1 SGHTA, CDR2 FQGNSA. V was trimmed by 4 bases and J by 6 bases, leaving 8 bases between them. The CDR3 extends over 12 amino acids. The chain's CDR3 is CASSYRLDTQYF. In DNA, the CDR3 is TGTGCCAGCAGCTACAGACTGGATACGCAGTATTTT.

The chain has TRBV28 and TRBJ2-2; 7 bases agree with TRBD1. V gave up 4 bases and J gave up 6 bases; unmatched junction bases: 8. Germline V lookup: CDR1 MDHEN, CDR2 SYDVKM. CDR3 length: 15 residues. The CDR3 nucleotides read TGTGCCAGCAGTTGTGGACAGGCCTGCCCCGGGGAGCTGTTTTTT. Translated: CASSCGQACPGELFF.

The chain has TRBV6-5 and TRBJ2-7, with 12 bases fitting TRBD2. Germline trimming cut 5 bases from V and 1 base from J; bases unmatched to any gene: 3. CDR1 MNHEY and CDR2 SVGAGI come from the germline V gene. This CDR3 is built from 15 residues. CDR3 region: CASSRTSGTSYEQYF. In DNA, the CDR3 is TGTGCCAGCAGTCGGACTAGCGGGACTTCCTACGAGCAGTACTTC.

V usage is TRBV7-2 and J usage is TRBJ1-1; D is perhaps TRBD1 (5 bases). The V end lost 5 bases, the J end lost 1 base, and 8 bases lay between the germline ends. The CDR3 contains 13 residues. CDR1 is SGHTA, CDR2 FQGNSA, per germline. DNA of the CDR3: TGTGCCAGCAGCCGGGACGGGAACACTGAAGCTTTCTTT. Protein: CASSRDGNTEAFF. Filled out from reference TRBV7-2 and TRBJ1-1, the complete variable domain reads GAGVSQSPSNKVTEKGKDVELRCDPISGHTALYWYRQSLGQGLEFLIYFQGNSAPDKSGLPSDRFSAERTGGSVSTLTIQRTQQEDSAVYLCASSRDGNTEAFFGQGTRLTVV.

V usage is TRBV5-1 and J usage is TRBJ2-7; the D is unclear. Trimming removed 0 bases at V and 7 bases at J, with 20 bases between. The CDR3 consists of 16 residues. Germline V gene data show CDR1 as SGHRS and CDR2 as YFSETQ. In DNA, the CDR3 is TGCGCCAGCAGCTTGGCGGGCTCGGGCCCCGTTAAGGAGCAGTACTTC. Translated, it gives CASSLAGSGPVKEQYF.

In regard to this clone: The sample carries other DNA sequences with the same CDR3. This sequence joins TRBV5-1 and TRBJ2-7; TRBD2 matches 12 bases. This CDR3 contains 15 residues. The V gene end was trimmed by 3 bases and the J gene end by 3 bases; junction bases not matched to a gene: 4. Germline CDR1 reads SGHRS; CDR2 reads YFSETQ. The CDR3 protein is CASSSTSGSFYEQYF. The CDR3, as DNA: TGCGCCAGCAGCTCGACTAGCGGGAGCTTCTACGAGCAGTACTTC.

This chain links TRBV7-9 with TRBJ1-2; TRBD1 is a possible D gene (5 bases). CDR1 and CDR2 (germline): SEHNR, FQNEAQ (reference sequence). CDR3 length: 15 amino acids. V was cut by 5 bases and J by 2 bases, with 15 bases left in between. The CDR3 bases are TGTGCCAGCAGCGGGATTGCGGGACCCAACTATGGCTACACCTTC. It encodes CASSGIAGPNYGYTF.

V and J are TRBV15 and TRBJ2-5, with 11 bases fitting TRBD1. The V and J ends lost 2 bases and 5 bases, in that order; junction bases with no gene match: 4. Germline lookup yields CDR1 LNHNV and CDR2 YYDKDF (reference sequence). CDR3 length: 15 amino acids. CDR3 amino acids: CATSRRTGGGETQYF. The CDR3 DNA reads TGTGCCACCAGCAGAAGGACAGGGGGCGGCGAGACCCAGTACTTC.

This rearrangement joins TRBV9 to TRBJ1-3; D gene ambiguous. Trimming shortened V by 2 bases and J by 0 bases, and 6 bases separated the two germline ends. The CDR3 totals 14 residues. Germline V gene data show CDR1 as SGDLS and CDR2 as YYNGEE. The CDR3 nucleotides read TGTGCCAGCAGCGTGACGACCTCTGGAAACACCATATATTTT. Translated: CASSVTTSGNTIYF.

The chain recombines TRBV9 with TRBJ2-6; no clear D. Germline values: CDR1 SGDLS, CDR2 YYNGEE. Trimming cost V 2 bases and J 0 bases, with 12 bases left between them. This CDR3 has 17 amino acids. The CDR3 DNA sequence: TGTGCCAGCAGCGTTGCGAACAGCTACTCTGGGGCCAACGTCCTGACTTTC. Translating it yields CASSVANSYSGANVLTF.

This clone has just one count. The chain combines TRBV27 with TRBJ2-6; 8 positions agree with TRBD1. Germline loops: CDR1 MNHEY, CDR2 SMNVEV (reference sequence). There are 17 residues in the CDR3. Trimming cost V 3 bases and J 4 bases; bases outside gene matches: 8. This chain's CDR3 is CASSFRDRMVGANVLTF. As DNA, the CDR3 is TGTGCCAGCAGTTTCCGGGACAGGATGGTCGGGGCCAACGTCCTGACTTTC.

The J gene is TRBJ2-1, the V gene TRBV7-6; TRBD2 aligns across 9 bases. The germline V gene encodes CDR1 SGHVS and CDR2 FNYEAQ. V trimming: 5 bases; J trimming: 4 bases; junction bases outside the gene matches: 6. The length of the CDR3 is 15 residues. The CDR3 sequence is CASSQLAGVYNEQFF. As DNA, the CDR3 is TGTGCCAGCAGCCAATTAGCGGGAGTATACAATGAGCAGTTCTTC.